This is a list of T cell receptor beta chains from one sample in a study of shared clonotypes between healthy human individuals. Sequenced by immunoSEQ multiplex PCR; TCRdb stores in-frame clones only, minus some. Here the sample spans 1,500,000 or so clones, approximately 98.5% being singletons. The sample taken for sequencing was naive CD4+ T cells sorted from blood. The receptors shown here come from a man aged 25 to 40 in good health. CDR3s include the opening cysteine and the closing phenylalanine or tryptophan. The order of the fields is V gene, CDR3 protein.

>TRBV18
CASSPFASGRTGELFF
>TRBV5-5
CASSLFKLAVSYNEQFF
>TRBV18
CASSPTSYEQYF
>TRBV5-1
CASSRTSGKNSYNEQFF
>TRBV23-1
CASSQSSLSYEQYF
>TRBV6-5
CASRTGGLNTEAFF
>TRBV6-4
CASSEDSGGSYEQYF
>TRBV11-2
CASSDGISRYEQYF
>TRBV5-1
CASSSGELAGGLRDTQYF
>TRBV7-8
CASSLARPPGASGVWEQYF
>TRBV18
CASSPGLAGVHGYEQYF
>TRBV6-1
CASSEMGGRIGRQETQYF
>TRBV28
CASSFRLRNTEAFF
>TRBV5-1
CASRHRDGSTDTQYF
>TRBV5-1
CASKRGPPLPPYEQYF
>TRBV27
CASRPLRAGVGYTF
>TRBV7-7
CASSRGLAGGGEQFF
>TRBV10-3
CAIRENRDLSYEQYF
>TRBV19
CASKDRTLQYF
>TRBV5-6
CASSFSWGTTKRPPYEQYF
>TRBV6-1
CASSPTGFPPQHF